Below, 7 T cell receptor beta chains from the same sample are listed, as sequenced in a study of blood T cell repertoires in COVID-19. Using immunoSEQ multiplex PCR, the repertoire was profiled, and TCRdb retains in-frame clones only, with some absent. The profile covers approximately 280,000 clones, with more than 75% appearing a single time and about 2.2% taken by the ten largest. The sequencing sample was made of peripheral blood. These receptors were taken from a woman in her twenties or thirties who had recovered from COVID-19.

The J gene is TRBJ2-5, the V gene TRBV4-1; 9 bases match TRBD2. Germline assignment: CDR1 MGHRA and CDR2 YSYEKL. The CDR3 totals 15 residues. Trimming removed 1 base from V and 4 bases from J; junction bases left unmatched: 4. In DNA form, the CDR3 reads TGCGCCAGCAGCCAAGTAGCGGGGGCGGGAGAGACCCAGTACTTC. The encoded protein is CASSQVAGAGETQYF.

The chain combines TRBV28 with TRBJ1-1, with TRBD1 matching 10 bases. From germline, CDR1 is MDHEN and CDR2 SYDVKM. The CDR3 has 14 amino acids. Losses at the gene ends were 7 bases for V and 10 bases for J; bases not matched to a gene: 12. CDR3 region: CASISGTGDLGAFF. CDR3 DNA: TGTGCCAGCATCTCGGGGACAGGGGATTTAGGAGCTTTCTTT.

This clone was counted between two and nine times. This rearrangement joins TRBV5-6 to TRBJ1-5; TRBD1 aligns across 8 bases. J gave up 5 bases and V 3 bases, and 4 bases lay outside the gene matches. Germline lookup yields CDR1 SGHDT and CDR2 YYEEEE. The CDR3 extends over 14 amino acids. CDR3 amino acids: CASSYGTGDQPQHF. The CDR3 bases are TGTGCCAGCAGCTATGGGACAGGAGATCAGCCCCAGCATTTT.

DNA of the CDR3: TGTGCCAGCAGCTTGGTTACAGGGGCTGGGGATGAGCAGTTCTTC. This gives the protein CASSLVTGAGDEQFF. The V and J genes are TRBV5-6 and TRBJ2-1; 7 bases fit TRBD1. The CDR3 extends over 15 amino acids. CDR1 is SGHDT, CDR2 YYEEEE, per germline. Losses at the gene ends were 0 bases for V and 8 bases for J; bases not matched to a gene: 8.

The chain links TRBV19 to TRBJ2-3; tentatively, D is TRBD2 (7 bases). V lost 6 bases and J 4 bases, leaving 17 bases between the germline ends. Germline V CDR1 and CDR2: LNHDA, SQIVND (reference sequence). The CDR3 covers 15 residues. The CDR3 nucleotides read TGTGCCAGTAGCCTAAGGGGGGGGGCCCCAGATACGCAGTATTTT. Translating it yields CASSLRGGAPDTQYF.

The CDR3 region has the DNA TGTGCCAGCAGCTCAGGGGGGAACACTGAAGCTTTCTTT. It codes for CASSSGGNTEAFF. This chain links TRBV7-3 with TRBJ1-1; the match to TRBD1 covers 7 bases. CDR1 and CDR2 from the germline V gene are SGHTA and FQGTGA. CDR3 length: 13 amino acids. V lost 4 bases and J lost 1; bases outside the gene matches: 0.

This sequence joins TRBV28 and TRBJ2-1; D possibly corresponds to TRBD1 (5 bases). In germline, CDR1 is MDHEN, CDR2 SYDVKM. CDR3 length: 14 amino acids. The V and J ends lost 5 bases and 3 bases respectively, with 11 bases between them. CDR3 nucleotides: TGTGCCAGCAGTGAATCAGGGCTCTACAATGAGCAGTTCTTC. It codes for CASSESGLYNEQFF.